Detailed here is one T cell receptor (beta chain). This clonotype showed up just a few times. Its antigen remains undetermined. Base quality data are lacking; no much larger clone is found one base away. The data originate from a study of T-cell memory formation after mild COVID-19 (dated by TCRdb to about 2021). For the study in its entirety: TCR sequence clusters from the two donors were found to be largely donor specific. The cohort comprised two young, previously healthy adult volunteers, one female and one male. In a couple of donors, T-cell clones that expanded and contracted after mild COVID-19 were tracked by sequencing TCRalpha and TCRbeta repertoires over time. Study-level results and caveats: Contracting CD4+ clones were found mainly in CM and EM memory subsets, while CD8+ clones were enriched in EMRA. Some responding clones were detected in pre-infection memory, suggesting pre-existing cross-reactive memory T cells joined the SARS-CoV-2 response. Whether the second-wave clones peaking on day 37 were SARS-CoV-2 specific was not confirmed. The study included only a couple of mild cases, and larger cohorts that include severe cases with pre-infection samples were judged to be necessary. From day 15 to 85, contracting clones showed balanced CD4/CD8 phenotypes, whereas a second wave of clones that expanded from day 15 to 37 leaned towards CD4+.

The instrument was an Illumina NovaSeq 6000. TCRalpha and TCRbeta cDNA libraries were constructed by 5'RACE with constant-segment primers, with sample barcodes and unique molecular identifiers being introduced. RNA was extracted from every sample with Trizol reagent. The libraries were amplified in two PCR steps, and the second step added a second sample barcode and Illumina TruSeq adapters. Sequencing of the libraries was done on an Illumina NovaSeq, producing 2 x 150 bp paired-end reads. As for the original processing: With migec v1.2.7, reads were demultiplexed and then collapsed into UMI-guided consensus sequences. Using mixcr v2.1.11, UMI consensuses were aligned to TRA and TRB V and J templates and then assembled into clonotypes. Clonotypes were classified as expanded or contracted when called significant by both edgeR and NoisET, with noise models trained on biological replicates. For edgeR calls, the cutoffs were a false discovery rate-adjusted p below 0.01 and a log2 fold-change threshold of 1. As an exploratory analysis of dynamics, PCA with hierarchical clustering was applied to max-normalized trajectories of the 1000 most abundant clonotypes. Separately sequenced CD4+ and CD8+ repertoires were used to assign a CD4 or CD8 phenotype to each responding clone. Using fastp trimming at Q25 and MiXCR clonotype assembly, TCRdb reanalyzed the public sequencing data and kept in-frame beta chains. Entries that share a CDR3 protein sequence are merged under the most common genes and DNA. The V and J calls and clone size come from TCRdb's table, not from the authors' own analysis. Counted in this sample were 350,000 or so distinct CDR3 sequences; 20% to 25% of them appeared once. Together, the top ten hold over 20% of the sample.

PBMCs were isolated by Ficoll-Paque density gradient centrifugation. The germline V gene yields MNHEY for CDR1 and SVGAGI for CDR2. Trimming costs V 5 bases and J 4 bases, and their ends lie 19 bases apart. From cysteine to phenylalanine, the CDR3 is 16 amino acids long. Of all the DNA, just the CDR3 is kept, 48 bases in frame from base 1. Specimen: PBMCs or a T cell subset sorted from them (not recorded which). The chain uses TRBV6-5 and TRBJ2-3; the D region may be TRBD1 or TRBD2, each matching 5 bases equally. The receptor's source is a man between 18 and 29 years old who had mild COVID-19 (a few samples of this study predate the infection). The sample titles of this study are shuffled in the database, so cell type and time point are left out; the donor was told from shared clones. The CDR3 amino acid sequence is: CASSVTGRIGPDTQYF. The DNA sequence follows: TGTGCCAGCAGTGTAACGGGACGGATAGGACCAGATACGCAGTATTTT.